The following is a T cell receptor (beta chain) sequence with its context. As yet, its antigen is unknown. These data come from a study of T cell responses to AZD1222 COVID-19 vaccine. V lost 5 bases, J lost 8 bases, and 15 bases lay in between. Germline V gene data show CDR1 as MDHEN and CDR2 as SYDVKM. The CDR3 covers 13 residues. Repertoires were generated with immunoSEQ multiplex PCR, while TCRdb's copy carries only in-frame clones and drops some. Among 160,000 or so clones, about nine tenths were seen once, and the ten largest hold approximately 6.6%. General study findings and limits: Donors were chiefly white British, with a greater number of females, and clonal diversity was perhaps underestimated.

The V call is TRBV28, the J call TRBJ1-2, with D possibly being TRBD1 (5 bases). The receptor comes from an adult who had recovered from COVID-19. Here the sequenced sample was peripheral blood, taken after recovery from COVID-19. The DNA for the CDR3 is TGTGCCAGCAGTCTCGACAGATGGGAAGGCTACACCTTC. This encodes CASSLDRWEGYTF.